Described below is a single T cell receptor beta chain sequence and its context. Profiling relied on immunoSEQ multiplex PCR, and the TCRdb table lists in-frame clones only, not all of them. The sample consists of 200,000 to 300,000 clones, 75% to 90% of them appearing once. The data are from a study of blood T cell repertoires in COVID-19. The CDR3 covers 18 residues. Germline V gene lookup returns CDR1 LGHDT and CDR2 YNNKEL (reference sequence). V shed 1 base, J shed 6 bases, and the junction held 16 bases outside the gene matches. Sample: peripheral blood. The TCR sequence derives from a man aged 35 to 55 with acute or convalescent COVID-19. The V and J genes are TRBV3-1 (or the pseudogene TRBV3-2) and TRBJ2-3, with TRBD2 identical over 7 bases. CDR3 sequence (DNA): TGTGCCAGCAGCCAAGTTTACGGCGGGAGTGGGAGTATGGATACGCAGTATTTT. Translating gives CASSQVYGGSGSMDTQYF.